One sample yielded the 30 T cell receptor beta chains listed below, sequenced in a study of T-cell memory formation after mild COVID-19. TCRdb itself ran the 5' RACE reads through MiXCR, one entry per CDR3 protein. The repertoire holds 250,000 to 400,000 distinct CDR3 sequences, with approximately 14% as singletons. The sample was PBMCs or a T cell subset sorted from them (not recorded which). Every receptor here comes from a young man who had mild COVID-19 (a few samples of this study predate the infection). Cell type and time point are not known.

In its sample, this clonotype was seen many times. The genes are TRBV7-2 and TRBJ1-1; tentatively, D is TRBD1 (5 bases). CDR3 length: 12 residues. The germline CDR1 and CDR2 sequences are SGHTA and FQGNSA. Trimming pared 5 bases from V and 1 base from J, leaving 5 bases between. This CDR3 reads CASSRGNTEAFF. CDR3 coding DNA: TGTGCCAGCAGCAGGGGGAACACTGAAGCTTTCTTT.

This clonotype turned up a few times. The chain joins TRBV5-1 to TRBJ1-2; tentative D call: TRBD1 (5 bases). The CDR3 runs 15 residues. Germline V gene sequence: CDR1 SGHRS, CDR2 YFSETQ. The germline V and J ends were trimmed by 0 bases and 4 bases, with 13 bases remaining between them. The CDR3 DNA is TGCGCCAGCAGCTTGGTGGGATGGGGCAGCTATGGCTACACCTTC. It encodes CASSLVGWGSYGYTF.

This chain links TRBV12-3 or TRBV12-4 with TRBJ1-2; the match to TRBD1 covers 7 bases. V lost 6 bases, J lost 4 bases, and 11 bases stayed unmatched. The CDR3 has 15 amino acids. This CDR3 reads CASSHHRQGTYGYTF. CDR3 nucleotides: TGTGCCAGCAGCCACCATCGACAGGGTACCTATGGCTACACCTTC.

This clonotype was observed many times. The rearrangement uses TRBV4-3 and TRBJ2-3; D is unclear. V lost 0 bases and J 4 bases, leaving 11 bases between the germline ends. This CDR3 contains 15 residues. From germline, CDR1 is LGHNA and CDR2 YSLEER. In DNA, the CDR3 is TGCGCCAGCAGCCAAGAGGAAAGGACCGCAGATACGCAGTATTTT. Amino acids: CASSQEERTADTQYF.

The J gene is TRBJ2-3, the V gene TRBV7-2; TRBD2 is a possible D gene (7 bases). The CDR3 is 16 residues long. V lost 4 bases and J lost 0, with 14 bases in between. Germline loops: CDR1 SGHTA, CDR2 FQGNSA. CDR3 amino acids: CASSSEGGRSTDTQYF. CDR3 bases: TGTGCCAGCAGCTCTGAGGGGGGGAGGAGCACAGATACGCAGTATTTT.

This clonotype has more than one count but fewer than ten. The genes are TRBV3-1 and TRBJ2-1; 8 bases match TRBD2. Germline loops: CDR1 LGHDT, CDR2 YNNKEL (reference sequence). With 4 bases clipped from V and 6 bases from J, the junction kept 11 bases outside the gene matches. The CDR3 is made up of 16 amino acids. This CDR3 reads CASSRPTSGGFNEQFF. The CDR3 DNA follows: TGTGCCAGCAGCCGGCCAACGAGCGGGGGTTTCAATGAGCAGTTCTTC.

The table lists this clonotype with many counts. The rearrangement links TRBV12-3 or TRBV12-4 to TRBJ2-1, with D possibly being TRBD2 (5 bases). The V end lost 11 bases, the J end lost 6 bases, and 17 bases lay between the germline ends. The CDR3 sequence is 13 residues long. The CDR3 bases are TGTGCCTCCCACCCGGCGGGTGTCAATGAGCAGTTCTTC. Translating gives CASHPAGVNEQFF.

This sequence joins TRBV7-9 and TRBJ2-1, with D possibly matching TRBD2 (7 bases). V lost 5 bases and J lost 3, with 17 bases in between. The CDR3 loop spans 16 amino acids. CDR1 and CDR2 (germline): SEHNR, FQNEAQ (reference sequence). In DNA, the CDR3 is TGTGCCAGCAGCCCTAGATGGGGGGGCCTCTACAATGAGCAGTTCTTC. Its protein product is CASSPRWGGLYNEQFF. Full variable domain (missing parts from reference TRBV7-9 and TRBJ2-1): DTGVSQNPRHKITKRGQNVTFRCDPISEHNRLYWYRQTLGQGPEFLTYFQNEAQLEKSRLLSDRFSAERPKGSFSTLEIQRTEQGDSAMYLCASSPRWGGLYNEQFFGPGTRLTVL.

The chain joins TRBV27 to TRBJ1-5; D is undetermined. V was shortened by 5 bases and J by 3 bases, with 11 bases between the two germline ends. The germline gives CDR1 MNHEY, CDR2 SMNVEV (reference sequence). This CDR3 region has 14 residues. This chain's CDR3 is CASSLERFNQPQHF. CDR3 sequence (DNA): TGTGCCAGCAGTCTCGAACGGTTCAATCAGCCCCAGCATTTT.

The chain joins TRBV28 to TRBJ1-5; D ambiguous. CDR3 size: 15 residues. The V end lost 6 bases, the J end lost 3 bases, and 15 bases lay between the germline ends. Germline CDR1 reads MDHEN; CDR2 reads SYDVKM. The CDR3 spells CASSSLSKLNQPQHF. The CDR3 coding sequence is TGTGCCAGCAGCTCCCTCAGTAAACTCAATCAGCCCCAGCATTTT.

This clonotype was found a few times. As DNA, the CDR3 is TGTGCCAGCAGTTACTCCCAGGGCTACAATGAGCAGTTCTTC. This gives the protein CASSYSQGYNEQFF. This sequence joins TRBV6-5 and TRBJ2-1; maybe TRBD1 (5 bases). The V and J ends lost 0 bases and 3 bases respectively, with 6 bases between them. The V gene's germline CDR1 is MNHEY and CDR2 SVGAGI. CDR3 length: 14 amino acids.

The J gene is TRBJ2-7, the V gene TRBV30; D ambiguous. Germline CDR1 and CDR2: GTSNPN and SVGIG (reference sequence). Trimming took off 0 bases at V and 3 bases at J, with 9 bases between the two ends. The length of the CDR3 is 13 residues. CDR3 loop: CAWSVKSFYEQYF. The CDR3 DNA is TGTGCCTGGAGTGTAAAGTCTTTCTACGAGCAGTACTTC.

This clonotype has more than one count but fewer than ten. This chain's CDR3 is CASDISGQPYGYTF. DNA of the CDR3: TGTGCCAGCGATATTTCTGGACAGCCCTATGGCTACACCTTC. The V call is TRBV6-1, the J call TRBJ1-2; perhaps TRBD1 as D (6 bases). CDR3 length: 14 residues. Trimming took 8 bases from V and 4 from J, leaving 17 bases between them. Germline loops: CDR1 MNHNS, CDR2 SASEGT.

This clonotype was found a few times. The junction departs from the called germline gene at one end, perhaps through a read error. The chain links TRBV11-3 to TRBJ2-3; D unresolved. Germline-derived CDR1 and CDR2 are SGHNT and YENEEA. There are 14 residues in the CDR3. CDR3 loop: CASSLDWFTDTQYF. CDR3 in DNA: TGTGCCAGCAGCCTAGACTGGTTCACAGATACGCAGTATTTT.

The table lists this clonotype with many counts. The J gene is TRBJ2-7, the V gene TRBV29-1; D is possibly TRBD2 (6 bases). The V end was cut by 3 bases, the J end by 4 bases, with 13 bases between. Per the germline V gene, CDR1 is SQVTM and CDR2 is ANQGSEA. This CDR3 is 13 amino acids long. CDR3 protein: CSVETGEVYEQYF. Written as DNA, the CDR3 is TGCAGCGTTGAGACCGGGGAGGTTTACGAGCAGTACTTC.

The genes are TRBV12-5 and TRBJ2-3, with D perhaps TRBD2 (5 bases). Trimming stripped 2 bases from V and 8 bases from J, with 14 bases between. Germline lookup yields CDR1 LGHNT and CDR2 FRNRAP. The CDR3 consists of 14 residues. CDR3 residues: CASGLTAGFSTQYF. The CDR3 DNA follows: TGTGCTAGTGGTTTGACGGCGGGTTTTAGTACGCAGTATTTT.

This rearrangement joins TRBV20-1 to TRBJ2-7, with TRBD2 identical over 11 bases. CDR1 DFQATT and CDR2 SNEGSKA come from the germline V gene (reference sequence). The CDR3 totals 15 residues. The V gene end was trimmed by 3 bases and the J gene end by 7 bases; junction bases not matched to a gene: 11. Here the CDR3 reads CSARRERLAGGEQYF. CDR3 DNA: TGCAGTGCTAGGCGGGAGAGGCTAGCGGGGGGAGAGCAGTACTTC.

The CDR3 nucleotides read TGTGCCAGCAGCGTAATGAGAGGGCGAACAAAATCGGATGAGCAGTTCTTC. Protein sequence: CASSVMRGRTKSDEQFF. The rearrangement uses TRBV9 and TRBJ2-1; a weak D match, TRBD2 (5 bases). The CDR3 spans 17 residues. Trimming shortened V by 1 base and J by 8 bases, and 22 bases separated the two germline ends. Per germline, CDR1 SGDLS and CDR2 YYNGEE.

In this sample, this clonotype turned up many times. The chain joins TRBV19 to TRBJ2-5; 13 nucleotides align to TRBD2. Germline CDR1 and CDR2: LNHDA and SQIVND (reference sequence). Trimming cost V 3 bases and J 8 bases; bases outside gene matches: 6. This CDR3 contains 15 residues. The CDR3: CASSMTSGGLTTQYF. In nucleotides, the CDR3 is TGTGCCAGTAGTATGACTAGCGGGGGGCTTACAACCCAGTACTTC.

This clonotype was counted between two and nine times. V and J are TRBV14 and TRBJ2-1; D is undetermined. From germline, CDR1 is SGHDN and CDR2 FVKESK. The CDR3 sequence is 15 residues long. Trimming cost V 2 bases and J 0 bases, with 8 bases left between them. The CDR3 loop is CASSQYKSSYNEQFF. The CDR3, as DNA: TGTGCCAGCAGCCAATATAAAAGCTCCTACAATGAGCAGTTCTTC.

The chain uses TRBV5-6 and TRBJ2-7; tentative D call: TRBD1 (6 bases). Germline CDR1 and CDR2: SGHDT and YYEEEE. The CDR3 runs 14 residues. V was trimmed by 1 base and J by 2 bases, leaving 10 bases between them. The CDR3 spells CASSLTGNPYEQYV. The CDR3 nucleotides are TGTGCCAGCAGCTTGACAGGGAACCCCTACGAGCAGTACGTC.

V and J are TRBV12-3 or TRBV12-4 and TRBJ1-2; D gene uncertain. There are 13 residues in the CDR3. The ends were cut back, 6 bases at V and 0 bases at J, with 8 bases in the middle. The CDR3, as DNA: TGTGCCAGCAGGTGGGCCACTAACTATGGCTACACCTTC. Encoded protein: CASRWATNYGYTF.

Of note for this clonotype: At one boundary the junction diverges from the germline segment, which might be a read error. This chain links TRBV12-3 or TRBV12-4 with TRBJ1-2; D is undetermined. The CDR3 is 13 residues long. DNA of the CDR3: TGTGCCAGCAGTCCCCCTCGTCGAGACGGCGGTTTCTTC. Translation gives CASSPPRRDGGFF.

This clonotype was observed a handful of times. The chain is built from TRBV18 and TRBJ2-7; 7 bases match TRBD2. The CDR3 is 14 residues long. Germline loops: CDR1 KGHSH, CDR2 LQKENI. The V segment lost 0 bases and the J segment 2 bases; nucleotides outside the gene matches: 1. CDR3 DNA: TGTGCCAGCTCACCACCGGGACTACCCTACGAGCAGTACTTC. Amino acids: CASSPPGLPYEQYF.

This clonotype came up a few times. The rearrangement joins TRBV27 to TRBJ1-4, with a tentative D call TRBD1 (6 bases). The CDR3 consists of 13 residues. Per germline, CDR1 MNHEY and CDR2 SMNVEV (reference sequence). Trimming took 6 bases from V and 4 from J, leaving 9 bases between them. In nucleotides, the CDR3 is TGTGCCAGCAGCGGACAGAGTAATGAAAAACTGTTTTTT. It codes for CASSGQSNEKLFF. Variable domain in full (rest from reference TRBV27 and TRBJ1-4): EAQVTQNPRYLITVTGKKLTVTCSQNMNHEYMSWYRQDPGLGLRQIYYSMNVEVTDKGDVPEGYKVSRKEKRNFPLILESPSPNQTSLYFCASSGQSNEKLFFGSGTQLSVL.

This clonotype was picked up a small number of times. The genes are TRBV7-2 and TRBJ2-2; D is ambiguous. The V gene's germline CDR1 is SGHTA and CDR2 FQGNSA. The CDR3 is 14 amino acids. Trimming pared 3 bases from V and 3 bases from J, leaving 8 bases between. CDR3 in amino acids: CASSFQHYTGELFF. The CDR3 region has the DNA TGTGCCAGCAGCTTTCAGCATTACACCGGGGAGCTGTTTTTT.

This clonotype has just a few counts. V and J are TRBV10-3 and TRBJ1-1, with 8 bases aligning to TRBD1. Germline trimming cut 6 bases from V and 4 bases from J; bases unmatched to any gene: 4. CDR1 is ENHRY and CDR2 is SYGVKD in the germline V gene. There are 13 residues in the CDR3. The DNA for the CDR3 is TGTGCCATCAGGGACAGGGAGGGCACTGAAGCTTTCTTT. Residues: CAIRDREGTEAFF.

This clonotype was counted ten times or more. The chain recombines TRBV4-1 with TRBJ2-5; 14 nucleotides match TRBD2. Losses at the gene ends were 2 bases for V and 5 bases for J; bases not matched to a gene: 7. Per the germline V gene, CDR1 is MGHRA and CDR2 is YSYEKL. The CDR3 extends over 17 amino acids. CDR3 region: CASSQYGTSGGLETQYF. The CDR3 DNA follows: TGCGCCAGCAGCCAATATGGGACTAGCGGGGGCCTGGAGACCCAGTACTTC.

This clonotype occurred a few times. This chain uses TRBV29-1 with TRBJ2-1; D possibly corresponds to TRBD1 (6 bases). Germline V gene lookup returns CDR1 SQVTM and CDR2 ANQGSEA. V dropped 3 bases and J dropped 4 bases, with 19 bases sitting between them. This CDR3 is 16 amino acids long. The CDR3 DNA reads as TGCAGCGTTGACATCCCAGACAGGCTAGCTTACAATGAGCAGTTCTTC. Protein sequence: CSVDIPDRLAYNEQFF.

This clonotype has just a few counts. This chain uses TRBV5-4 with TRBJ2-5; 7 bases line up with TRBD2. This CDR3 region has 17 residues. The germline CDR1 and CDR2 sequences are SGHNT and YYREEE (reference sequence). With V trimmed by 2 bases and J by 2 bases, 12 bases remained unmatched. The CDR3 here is CASSFTGRARKQETQYF. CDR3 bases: TGTGCCAGCAGCTTTACGGGGAGGGCCCGTAAACAAGAGACCCAGTACTTC.